This T cell receptor (beta chain) was profiled in a study of cytomegalovirus exposure and HLA in healthy donors (dated by TCRdb to the late 2010s). For the wider study: According to a later analysis, the approximately 120 validation repertoires were produced on the same platform as the 666 repertoires of the first cohort. The study was designed to test whether signatures of past pathogen exposure could be identified by cataloging public T cell receptors. Besides the first cohort of roughly 660 subjects, a separate validation cohort made up of roughly 120 different subjects was used. The study combined high-throughput TCR immunosequencing, statistical association of individual TCRs with disease status, and machine learning to predict cytomegalovirus infection status.

What the authors observed across the whole study: Cytomegalovirus status was reported to be diagnosed by the classifier with high specificity and sensitivity in both the original and validation cohorts. A total of 150 to 200 TCR beta chains were listed by the study as associated with cytomegalovirus. Three of the identified cytomegalovirus-associated TCR beta chains were confirmed in vitro to be specific for cytomegalovirus antigens. In a later analysis, TCRs clustered in the first cohort were found to also tend to co-occur in the 120 or so validation repertoires, with approximately 94% of cluster scores above 0. It was suggested by the authors that the approach could potentially be generalized to other disease states and immunological phenotypes. Across donors, most TCR sequences were observed very rarely, whereas some public TCRs were present in many individuals. The validation cohort had no HLA typing available for a later analysis, so co-occurrence within that cohort was assessed over all 120 or so repertoires.

The library was generated by the immunoSEQ multiplex PCR assay. Per the original workflow: A statistical classification framework was developed to diagnose cytomegalovirus status using the catalog of TCR beta chain sequences. TCRdb limited this immuneACCESS table to in-frame rearrangements with V and J called. A share of clones is missing; checked studies link under half to unresolved V genes, and the rest is unexplained. V and J calls and clone size are given by that table; D and trimming were obtained from the DNA. This sample comprises about 150,000 clones, about 82% of them detected only once. Roughly 2.1% of the sample is held by the ten biggest clonotypes. The donors belonged to the validation cohort of about 120 subjects, which was separate from the roughly 680-subject first cohort. Note on this clone: Its binding antigen is unknown. Per-base qualities were not stored, and no clone one base away is much larger.

The CDR3 holds 12 amino acids from the cysteine to the phenylalanine. Solely the CDR3 DNA is kept, with 36 bases framed from the first base. Reading the germline V gene (reference sequence) gives CDR1 MNHEY and CDR2 SMNVEV. V gives up 7 bases and J gives up 2 bases, and the segment between their germline ends measures 8 bases. Sequencing was done on a sample of PBMCs. Recombination joined TRBV27 with TRBJ1-2; the best D guess is TRBD1, with 6 bases matching. The receptor comes from a human donor in good health. CDR3 reads: CASKDRNYGYTF. In nucleotide form, the sequence is TGTGCCAGCAAAGACAGGAACTATGGCTACACCTTC.